This TCR beta chain was identified during a study of T cell responses to AZD1222 COVID-19 vaccine. Study context: Samples with a second dose at about 4 or about 12 weeks were pooled together.

CDR1 and CDR2 (germline): SGHTA, FQGNSA. Between the trimmed V and J ends, which lost 5 bases and 2 bases, there was a span of 17 bases. The CDR3 totals 16 residues. A note on this clone: Its matching antigen is unknown.

Points from the study as a whole: Most donors were white British and more were female, and clonal diversity was possibly underestimated. The study identified only 6 or 7 AZD1222 recipients as seropositive at baseline. Repertoires were collected only later (after the peak T cell response had occurred).

The data were produced by immunoSEQ multiplex PCR, yet TCRdb's version contains in-frame clones alone and is incomplete. The table records roughly 150,000 clones, about 93% of them present only once. V gene TRBV7-2 combines with J gene TRBJ2-3, with D tentatively TRBD2 (6 bases). This sequence originates from an adult in good health. The starting material was peripheral blood, obtained on day 0 of AZD1222 vaccination. The CDR3 DNA follows: TGTGCCAGCAGCAAGGGACTTACGATTATCACAGATACGCAGTATTTT. It codes for CASSKGLTIITDTQYF.